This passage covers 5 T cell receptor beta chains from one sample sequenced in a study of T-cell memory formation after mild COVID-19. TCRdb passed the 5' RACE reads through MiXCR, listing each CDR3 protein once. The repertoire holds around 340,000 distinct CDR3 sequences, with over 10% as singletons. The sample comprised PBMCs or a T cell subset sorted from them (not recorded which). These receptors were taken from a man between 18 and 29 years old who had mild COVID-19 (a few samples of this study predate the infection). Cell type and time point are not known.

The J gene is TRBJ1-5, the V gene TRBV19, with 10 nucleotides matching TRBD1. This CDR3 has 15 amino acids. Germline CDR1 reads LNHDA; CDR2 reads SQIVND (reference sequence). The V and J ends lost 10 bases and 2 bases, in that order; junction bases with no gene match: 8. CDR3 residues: CATQTGTGGNQPQHF. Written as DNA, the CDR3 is TGTGCCACCCAGACGGGGACAGGGGGCAATCAGCCCCAGCATTTT. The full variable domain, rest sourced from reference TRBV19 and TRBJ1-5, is DGGITQSPKYLFRKEGQNVTLSCEQNLNHDAMYWYRQDPGQGLRLIYYSQIVNDFQKGDIAEGYSVSREKKESFPLTVTSAQKNPTAFYLCATQTGTGGNQPQHFGDGTRLSIL.

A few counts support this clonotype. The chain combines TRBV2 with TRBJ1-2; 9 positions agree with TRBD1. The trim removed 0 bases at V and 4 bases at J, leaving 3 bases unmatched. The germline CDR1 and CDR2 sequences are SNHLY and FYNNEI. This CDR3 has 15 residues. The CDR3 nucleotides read TGTGCCAGCAGTGAAGCGAGGACAGGGGCCTATGGCTACACCTTC. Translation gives CASSEARTGAYGYTF.

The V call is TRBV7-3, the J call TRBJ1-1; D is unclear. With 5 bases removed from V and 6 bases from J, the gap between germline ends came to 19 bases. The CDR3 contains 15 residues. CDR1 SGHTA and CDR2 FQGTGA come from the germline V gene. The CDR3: CASSPEPSVDAEAFF. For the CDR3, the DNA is TGTGCCAGCAGCCCTGAACCTTCCGTTGACGCTGAAGCTTTCTTT.

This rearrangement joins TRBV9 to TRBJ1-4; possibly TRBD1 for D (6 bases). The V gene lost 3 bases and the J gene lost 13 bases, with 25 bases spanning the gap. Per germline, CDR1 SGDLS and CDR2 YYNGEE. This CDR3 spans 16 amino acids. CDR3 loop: CASSGGRGTRGGRLFF. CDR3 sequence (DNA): TGTGCCAGCAGCGGGGGGCGCGGGACCCGAGGCGGTAGACTGTTTTTT. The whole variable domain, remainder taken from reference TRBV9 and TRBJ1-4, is DSGVTQTPKHLITATGQRVTLRCSPRSGDLSVYWYQQSLDQGLQFLIQYYNGEERAKGNILERFSAQQFPDLHSELNLSSLELGDSALYFCASSGGRGTRGGRLFFGSGTQLSVL.

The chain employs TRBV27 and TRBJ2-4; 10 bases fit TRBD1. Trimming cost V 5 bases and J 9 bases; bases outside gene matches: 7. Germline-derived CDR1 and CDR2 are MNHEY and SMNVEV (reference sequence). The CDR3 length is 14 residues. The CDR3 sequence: CASSPDRGGGIQYF. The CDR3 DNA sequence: TGTGCCAGCAGTCCGGACAGGGGGGGTGGCATTCAGTACTTC.